The clone carrying this TCR beta chain was found many times. The target antigen is unknown. The CDR3 contains 15 residues. V was clipped by 0 bases and J by 2 bases, with 11 bases between them. Per the germline V gene, CDR1 is SGHTA and CDR2 is FQGTGA. The cDNA had a unique molecular identifier and a template-switch universal primer site. One entry per CDR3 protein, called by TCRdb with MiXCR from the 5' RACE reads. The sample lists roughly 690,000 distinct CDR3 sequences; around 6.1% were seen once. The entry originates in a study of identical twins. Study-wide points: Analyses of zero insertions could be partly confounded by invariant MAIT and iNKT cells. Alpha sequences that were out-of-frame and twin-shared showed an excess of low generation probability.

This clonotype was obtained from a man younger than 30 in good health. The chain is built from TRBV7-3 and TRBJ2-7; D call uncertain. The sequenced sample consisted of naive T cells sorted from blood. The DNA for the CDR3 is TGTGCCAGCAGCTTAACGGTTGTCAGTACCTACGAGCAGTACTTC. Residues: CASSLTVVSTYEQYF.